The T cell receptor (beta chain) under discussion was sequenced for a study of blood T cells in healthy people across ages. A few counts support this clonotype. The second PCR ran roughly 6 to 11 cycles with a sample-barcoded 5' primer and J-beta primers. TCRdb analysed the 5' RACE reads with MiXCR anew, one entry per CDR3 protein. The sample shows some 850,000 distinct CDR3 sequences, roughly 25% of them seen only once. V lost 0 bases and J lost 0, with 9 bases in between. There are 16 residues in the CDR3. Germline values: CDR1 MNHNY, CDR2 SVGAGI (reference sequence). These data also featured in a second study, about T cells of mothers and their children.

This chain joins TRBV6-6 and TRBJ1-5, with D hard to call. The sequence came from a boy between 10 and 17 years old in good health. Sequencing was done on a sample of blood. The CDR3 nucleotides are TGTGCCAGCAGTTACTCCATGGGTTCTAGCAATCAGCCCCAGCATTTT. It encodes CASSYSMGSSNQPQHF.